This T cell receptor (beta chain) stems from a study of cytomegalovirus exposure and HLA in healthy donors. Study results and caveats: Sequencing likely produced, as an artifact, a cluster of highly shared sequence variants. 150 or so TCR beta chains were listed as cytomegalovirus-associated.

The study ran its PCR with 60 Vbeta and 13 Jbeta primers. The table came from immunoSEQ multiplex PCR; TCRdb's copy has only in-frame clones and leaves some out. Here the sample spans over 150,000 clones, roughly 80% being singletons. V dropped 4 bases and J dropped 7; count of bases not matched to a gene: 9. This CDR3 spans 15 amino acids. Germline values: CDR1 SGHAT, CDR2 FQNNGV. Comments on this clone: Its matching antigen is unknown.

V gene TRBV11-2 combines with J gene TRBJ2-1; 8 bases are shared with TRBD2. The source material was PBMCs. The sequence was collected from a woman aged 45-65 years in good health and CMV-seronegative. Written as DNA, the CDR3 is TGTGCCAGCAGCTCGTTACGGGGGGGCGGGAATGAGCAGTTCTTC. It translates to CASSSLRGGGNEQFF.